Listed below are T cell receptor beta chains from one sample, sequenced in a study of blood T cell repertoires in COVID-19. Assay used: immunoSEQ multiplex PCR; TCRdb lists only in-frame clones, some missing. This sample yields around 70,000 clones, of which 80% to 90% are seen a single time; about 0.6% belongs to the top ten. Source material: peripheral blood. The receptors were sampled from a man between 60 and 75 years old with acute or convalescent COVID-19. Both conserved end residues are part of each CDR3. Each record gives: V gene, D gene, J gene, CDR3 length, clone size, CDR3 protein, CDR3 DNA. A D gene is named only where the DNA matches it firmly. Expanded clones are given a class, and other clones once, few, many or no size at all.

TRBV25-1	TRBD1	TRBJ1-6	14	few	CASSLGQGGTPLHF	TGTGCCAGCAGCCTAGGACAGGGGGGTACACCCCTCCACTTT
TRBV5-1	TRBD1	TRBJ2-2	16	NA	CASSLWTGVNTGELFF	TGCGCCAGCAGCTTGTGGACAGGGGTGAACACCGGGGAGCTGTTTTTT
TRBV21-1	NA	TRBJ1-5	17	NA	CASSKSWREVGNQPQHF	TGTGCCAGCAGCAAATCCTGGCGGGAGGTGGGGAATCAGCCCCAGCATTTT
TRBV7-9	NA	TRBJ2-1	15	NA	CASSPGLGSYNEQFF	TGTGCCAGCAGCCCCGGGTTGGGTTCCTACAATGAGCAGTTCTTC
TRBV5-1	TRBD1	TRBJ1-1	19	NA	CASSPGTGGYESMNTEAFF	TGCGCCAGCAGCCCGGGGACAGGGGGCTATGAGAGTATGAACACTGAAGCTTTCTTT
TRBV3-1/TRBV3-2	TRBD2	TRBJ2-1	14	NA	CASSPEGLAGRQFF	TGTGCCAGCAGCCCCGAAGGACTAGCGGGCCGGCAGTTCTTC
TRBV5-4	TRBD2	TRBJ2-3	16	NA	CASSLPLAGGTDTQYF	TGTGCCAGCAGCTTGCCCCTAGCGGGGGGGACAGATACGCAGTATTTT
TRBV30	NA	TRBJ1-6	17	once	CACKKGGASSYNSPLHF	TGTGCCTGTAAAAAGGGAGGGGCCAGCTCCTATAATTCACCCCTCCACTTT
TRBV29-1	TRBD1	TRBJ1-2	13	NA	CSARQGWNYGYTF	TGCAGCGCACGACAGGGATGGAACTATGGCTACACCTTC
TRBV2	NA	TRBJ2-5	13	once	CASSASGIETQYF	TGTGCCAGCAGTGCCTCAGGGATCGAGACCCAGTACTTC
TRBV5-1	TRBD1	TRBJ1-2	15	NA	CASSYRDRGHYGYTF	TGCGCCAGCAGCTACCGGGACAGGGGGCATTATGGCTACACCTTC
TRBV12-3/TRBV12-4	NA	TRBJ2-3	12	NA	CASRRGLDTQYF	TGTGCCAGCCGGCGGGGATTAGATACGCAGTATTTT
TRBV7-9	NA	TRBJ2-7	11	few	CASSLSYEQYF	TGTGCCAGCAGCCTCTCCTACGAGCAGTACTTC
TRBV5-1	NA	TRBJ2-5	16	NA	CASSLAGAGTQETQYF	TGCGCCAGCAGCTTGGCCGGTGCAGGTACCCAAGAGACCCAGTACTTC
TRBV24-1	NA	TRBJ2-5	19	NA	CATSAPTGSGALRQETQYF	TGTGCCACCAGTGCCCCAACAGGGTCCGGGGCCTTAAGGCAAGAGACCCAGTACTTC
TRBV23-1	TRBD2	TRBJ2-5	14	once	CASTEREWRETQYF	TGCGCCAGCACAGAGCGGGAGTGGCGAGAGACCCAGTACTTC
TRBV9	TRBD1	TRBJ2-7	14	once	CASSVTGTGDEQYF	TGTGCCAGCAGCGTTACTGGGACAGGAGACGAGCAGTACTTC
TRBV19	TRBD2	TRBJ2-1	15	NA	CASSISAGGYNEQFF	TGTGCCAGTAGTATATCGGCGGGGGGGTACAATGAGCAGTTCTTC
TRBV18	TRBD1	TRBJ1-1	16	once	CASSGITGAPNTEAFF	TGTGCCAGCTCAGGGATAACAGGGGCGCCGAACACTGAAGCTTTCTTT
TRBV7-8	TRBD1	TRBJ1-3	13	NA	CASSATGGNTIYF	TGTGCCAGCAGCGCGACAGGGGGAAACACCATATATTTT
TRBV20-1	NA	TRBJ2-5	11	NA	CSVRGAETQYF	TGCAGTGTCAGGGGCGCGGAGACCCAGTACTTC
TRBV7-9	NA	TRBJ1-2	14	NA	CASSLDVGDYGYTF	TGTGCCAGCAGCTTAGACGTAGGAGACTATGGCTACACCTTC
TRBV2	NA	TRBJ2-7	14	NA	CASSPGLPEPEQYF	TGTGCCAGCAGCCCGGGACTCCCGGAGCCCGAGCAGTACTTC
TRBV5-8	NA	TRBJ1-5	15	NA	CASTLARGSNQPQHF	TGTGCCAGCACCTTGGCCAGGGGTAGCAATCAGCCCCAGCATTTT
TRBV9	TRBD1	TRBJ2-2	14	NA	CASRRTGSTGELFF	TGTGCCAGCAGAAGGACAGGGAGCACCGGGGAGCTGTTTTTT
TRBV6-5	TRBD1	TRBJ1-1	15	NA	CASRKGARKNTEAFF	TGTGCCAGCAGAAAGGGGGCGAGGAAGAACACTGAAGCTTTCTTT
TRBV29-1	NA	TRBJ2-4	10	NA	CSVEQGVQYF	TGCAGCGTTGAACAGGGTGTTCAGTACTTC
TRBV5-8	TRBD1	TRBJ1-2	16	few	CASSLGGQETLYGYTF	TGTGCCAGCAGCTTGGGGGGACAGGAAACGCTCTATGGCTACACCTTC
TRBV9	TRBD2	TRBJ2-7	15	NA	CASSITGLAGVEQYF	TGTGCCAGCAGCATAACGGGACTAGCGGGGGTGGAGCAGTACTTC
TRBV6-4	TRBD1	TRBJ1-2	15	NA	CASSPGQGVNYGYTF	TGTGCCAGCAGCCCCGGACAGGGGGTTAACTATGGCTACACCTTC
TRBV10-2	TRBD2	TRBJ2-7	16	NA	CASSDPGTSVSYEQYF	TGCGCCAGCAGTGACCCCGGGACTAGCGTTAGCTACGAGCAGTACTTC
TRBV7-2	NA	TRBJ2-5	12	once	CASSLARETQYF	TGTGCCAGCAGCTTAGCGCGCGAGACCCAGTACTTC
TRBV4-1	TRBD2	TRBJ2-5	20	NA	CASSQESTRGLAGDQETQYF	TGCGCCAGCAGCCAAGAGTCCACCCGGGGACTAGCGGGAGATCAAGAGACCCAGTACTTC
TRBV27	TRBD1	TRBJ1-2	13	NA	CASSPGGWYGYTF	TGTGCCAGCAGTCCAGGGGGCTGGTATGGCTACACCTTC
TRBV10-3	NA	TRBJ2-1	15	NA	CAISKTESGANEQFF	TGTGCCATCAGTAAAACAGAATCTGGGGCGAATGAGCAGTTCTTC
TRBV19	TRBD1	TRBJ2-6	14	NA	CAATGGGGANVLTF	TGTGCCGCTACAGGGGGCGGTGGGGCCAACGTCCTGACTTTC
TRBV5-1	TRBD2	TRBJ2-1	13	NA	CASSTSGYNEQFF	TGCGCCAGCTCTACTAGCGGCTACAATGAGCAGTTCTTC
TRBV6-1	TRBD2	TRBJ2-7	15	NA	CASSDSGRMTYEQYF	TGTGCCAGCAGTGATAGCGGGAGGATGACATACGAGCAGTACTTC
TRBV14	NA	TRBJ2-1	15	NA	CASSRVIAGNNEQFF	TGTGCCAGCAGCCGGGTCATCGCAGGGAATAATGAGCAGTTCTTC
TRBV2	TRBD2	TRBJ2-1	16	NA	CASSWTSGRAPYEQFF	TGTGCCAGCAGTTGGACTAGCGGGAGGGCCCCGTATGAGCAGTTCTTC
TRBV30	NA	TRBJ2-7	15	NA	CAWSVGGGIIYEQYF	TGTGCCTGGAGTGTAGGTGGCGGGATTATTTACGAGCAGTACTTC
TRBV10-1	NA	TRBJ2-7	13	NA	CASSDGLAGEQYF	TGCGCCAGCAGTGATGGGCTAGCCGGGGAGCAGTACTTC
TRBV18	NA	TRBJ2-1	13	NA	CASSRLEYNEQFF	TGTGCCAGCTCGCGACTAGAATACAATGAGCAGTTCTTC
TRBV28	NA	TRBJ1-3	14	once	CASGGAAVGNTIYF	TGTGCCAGCGGGGGGGCTGCCGTAGGAAACACCATATATTTT
TRBV2	NA	TRBJ1-3	13	NA	CASSVTTWEGIYF	TGTGCCAGCAGTGTGACTACCTGGGAGGGCATATATTTT
TRBV7-3	TRBD2	TRBJ2-7	15	NA	CASSLSSGSSYEQYF	TGTGCCAGCAGCTTGTCTAGCGGCAGTTCCTACGAGCAGTACTTC
TRBV5-5	NA	TRBJ2-2	15	once	CASSLGQGLIGELFF	TGTGCCAGCAGCTTAGGCCAGGGATTAATCGGGGAGCTGTTTTTT
TRBV4-2	NA	TRBJ2-2	13	NA	CASSLTGTGELFF	TGTGCCAGCAGCCTCACAGGGACCGGGGAGCTGTTTTTT
TRBV5-1	NA	TRBJ1-4	17	NA	CASSLASSGQRLEKLFF	TGCGCCAGCAGCTTGGCCTCATCAGGACAGCGACTTGAAAAACTGTTTTTT
TRBV9	NA	TRBJ2-1	13	once	CASSVLQGNEQFF	TGTGCCAGCAGCGTGTTACAGGGCAATGAGCAGTTCTTC
TRBV7-8	TRBD2	TRBJ2-1	16	NA	CASSSQRGLLNNEGFF	TGTGCCAGCAGCTCTCAGCGGGGCCTACTAAACAATGAGGGGTTCTTC
TRBV5-4	NA	TRBJ1-1	14	NA	CASSLVGGVTEAFF	TGTGCCAGCAGCTTGGTTGGGGGCGTCACTGAAGCTTTCTTT
TRBV9	TRBD1	TRBJ2-2	17	NA	CASRDREIGPRTGELFF	TGTGCCAGCAGGGACAGGGAAATTGGTCCAAGGACCGGGGAGCTGTTTTTT
TRBV28	TRBD1	TRBJ1-3	16	few	CASSTPDRGSGNTIYF	TGTGCCAGCAGTACTCCCGACAGGGGGTCTGGAAACACCATATATTTT